The clone carrying this T cell receptor (beta chain) appeared a few times. What it recognizes is unknown. Each cDNA held unique molecular identifiers, and template switching gave it a universal primer site. Via MiXCR, TCRdb re-called the 5' RACE reads, giving one row per CDR3 protein. Of more than 650,000 distinct CDR3 sequences listed, approximately 6% were seen once; the top ten hold 1.5% to 2%. The CDR3 loop spans 16 amino acids. CDR1 and CDR2 from the germline V gene are SGHDT and YYEEEE. Trimming took off 4 bases at V and 3 bases at J, with 19 bases between the two ends. The sample belongs to a study of identical twins. Study-level findings and limits: Compared with models, monozygotic twins showed more out-of-frame TCR alpha sharing. The study based its conclusions on cross-sectional statistical analysis and did not follow the same donors.

J is TRBJ1-1 and V is TRBV5-6, with D uncertain. The sample comprised naive T cells sorted from blood. The clonotype comes from a man between 18 and 35 years old in good health. The CDR3 region has the DNA TGTGCCAGCAGCCACCTGGTCGCCTGGGAACACACTGAAGCTTTCTTT. Amino acid sequence: CASSHLVAWEHTEAFF.